This passage covers 22 T cell receptor beta chains from one sample sequenced in a study of CD4 T cell repertoires in COVID-19. Using immunoSEQ multiplex PCR, the repertoire was profiled, and TCRdb retains in-frame clones only, with some absent. Among approximately 75,000 clones listed, roughly 85% were seen once. The sample was CD4+ T cells from peripheral blood, taken after recovery from COVID-19. These receptors were obtained from a human donor who had COVID-19.

Here the CDR3 DNA reads TGTGCCAGCAGCGTCCGTGCAACTAATGAAAAACTGTTTTTT. Residues: CASSVRATNEKLFF. The chain recombines TRBV9 with TRBJ1-4, with D uncertain. Per the germline V gene, CDR1 is SGDLS and CDR2 is YYNGEE. The ends were cut back, 2 bases at V and 0 bases at J, with 5 bases in the middle. The CDR3 is 14 amino acids.

The chain links TRBV3-1 (or the pseudogene TRBV3-2) to TRBJ2-5; 10 bases agree with TRBD2. CDR1 is LGHDT, CDR2 YNNKEL, per germline (reference sequence). The CDR3 has 16 residues. Trimming took 0 bases from V and 5 from J; bases not matched to a gene: 6. The DNA of the CDR3 is TGTGCCAGCAGCCAAGAAAGCGGGAGGGCCGAGGAGACCCAGTACTTC. It codes for CASSQESGRAEETQYF.

This clone was found a few times. This chain connects TRBV14 to TRBJ2-1; 9 bases map to TRBD2. After removal of 1 base from V and 3 bases from J, the junction contained 4 bases not matched to a gene. This CDR3 contains 16 residues. Germline CDR1 and CDR2: SGHDN and FVKESK. The CDR3 DNA follows: TGTGCCAGCAGCCAAGCCGGCGGGAGGGGCTACAATGAGCAGTTCTTC. It yields the protein CASSQAGGRGYNEQFF.

The chain links TRBV11-2 to TRBJ1-2; no reliable D call. The V end was cut by 1 base, the J end by 6 bases, with 15 bases between. Germline V gene sequence: CDR1 SGHAT, CDR2 FQNNGV. This CDR3 has 15 amino acids. The CDR3 DNA is TGTGCCAGCAGCTTAGTTGAGCGGGCTCAGGATGGCTACACCTTC. As protein: CASSLVERAQDGYTF.

This sequence joins TRBV18 and TRBJ2-2; possibly TRBD1 for D (6 bases). V was cut by 6 bases and J by 5 bases, with 13 bases left in between. The CDR3 sequence is 14 residues long. The germline V gene encodes CDR1 KGHSH and CDR2 LQKENI. CDR3 residues: CASSQEQGTGELFF. The CDR3 DNA sequence: TGTGCCAGCTCCCAGGAACAGGGAACCGGGGAGCTGTTTTTT.

The CDR3 region is CASSLVQGKGTQYF. DNA of the CDR3: TGTGCCAGCAGCTTAGTTCAGGGGAAGGGGACCCAGTACTTC. This chain joins TRBV11-2 and TRBJ2-5, with a tentative D call TRBD1 (6 bases). The CDR3 contains 14 residues. Germline lookup yields CDR1 SGHAT and CDR2 FQNNGV. Trimming cost V 1 base and J 7 bases, with 13 bases left between them.

This clone occurred a few times. The rearrangement links TRBV29-1 to TRBJ1-4; 8 nucleotides match TRBD1. V lost 7 bases to trimming and J lost 3 bases; unmatched junction nucleotides: 7. This CDR3 has 14 residues. CDR1 SQVTM and CDR2 ANQGSEA come from the germline V gene. The CDR3 region has the DNA TGCAGCGCTACCCAGGGGGCTGCTAATGAAAAACTGTTTTTT. Translated: CSATQGAANEKLFF.

The chain uses TRBV7-2 and TRBJ2-5; no firm D call. Trimming shortened V by 2 bases and J by 5 bases, and 9 bases separated the two germline ends. Germline loops: CDR1 SGHTA, CDR2 FQGNSA. This CDR3 comprises 13 residues. The CDR3 loop reads CASSLKGRETQYF. The CDR3, as DNA: TGTGCCAGCAGCTTAAAGGGTAGGGAGACCCAGTACTTC.

This clone was seen just once. This sequence joins TRBV9 and TRBJ1-4; D not certain. V was cut by 0 bases and J by 4 bases, with 7 bases left in between. This CDR3 is 14 amino acids long. Germline V gene data show CDR1 as SGDLS and CDR2 as YYNGEE. This CDR3 is CASSVAAFNEKLFF. The CDR3 nucleotides read TGTGCCAGCAGCGTAGCGGCTTTTAATGAAAAACTGTTTTTT.

This clone was counted only a few times. The chain recombines TRBV19 with TRBJ2-2, with TRBD1 matching 9 bases. This CDR3 comprises 18 residues. Losses at the gene ends were 7 bases for V and 5 bases for J; bases not matched to a gene: 17. CDR1 and CDR2 (germline): LNHDA, SQIVND (reference sequence). The CDR3 protein is CASNVRDRAVFSTGELFF. In DNA, the CDR3 is TGTGCCAGTAATGTACGGGACAGGGCGGTTTTTTCGACCGGGGAGCTGTTTTTT.

The CDR3: CASSRGDSSYNEQFF. CDR3 nucleotide sequence: TGTGCCAGCAGCCGGGGGGACAGCTCCTACAATGAGCAGTTCTTC. The chain carries TRBV14 and TRBJ2-1; possibly TRBD1 for D (7 bases). Between the trimmed V and J ends, which lost 4 bases and 0 bases, there was a span of 10 bases. The germline V gene has CDR1 SGHDN and CDR2 FVKESK. The CDR3 is 15 amino acids.

The chain employs TRBV11-2 and TRBJ2-1, with 9 bases that match TRBD2. This CDR3 is built from 16 residues. Germline values: CDR1 SGHAT, CDR2 FQNNGV. Germline trimming cut 1 base from V and 7 bases from J; bases unmatched to any gene: 8. The CDR3 spells CASSLVGGRALNEQFF. CDR3 DNA sequence: TGTGCCAGCAGCTTAGTAGGCGGGAGGGCCTTGAATGAGCAGTTCTTC.

The genes are TRBV6-5 and TRBJ1-1; 7 bases match TRBD1. Germline V gene sequence: CDR1 MNHEY, CDR2 SVGAGI. V shed 3 bases, J shed 3 bases, and the junction held 4 bases outside the gene matches. This CDR3 has 14 amino acids. The CDR3 bases are TGTGCCAGCAGTTATTCAGGACAGGACACTGAAGCTTTCTTT. This codes for CASSYSGQDTEAFF.

CDR3 sequence: CASSQTYGEKRTDTQYF. DNA of the CDR3: TGCGCCAGCAGCCAAACTTACGGGGAAAAACGCACAGATACGCAGTATTTT. The genes are TRBV4-1 and TRBJ2-3, with D possibly being TRBD2 (5 bases). The germline V gene has CDR1 MGHRA and CDR2 YSYEKL. The CDR3 is 17 residues long. The V end lost 2 bases, the J end lost 1 base, and 16 bases lay between the germline ends.

The rearrangement links TRBV14 to TRBJ1-2; no clear D gene. The germline V gene has CDR1 SGHDN and CDR2 FVKESK. V was shortened by 5 bases and J by 1 base, with 8 bases between the two germline ends. This CDR3 is 13 amino acids long. The CDR3 loop is CASSKGFNYGYTF. CDR3 nucleotide sequence: TGTGCCAGCAGCAAGGGTTTTAACTATGGCTACACCTTC.

In this sample, this clone turned up once. The CDR3: CATSDAGHQPQHF. DNA of the CDR3: TGTGCCACCAGTGACGCTGGACACCAGCCCCAGCATTTT. The V call is TRBV24-1, the J call TRBJ1-5; D is possibly TRBD1 (5 bases). The CDR3 length is 13 residues. V was cut by 4 bases and J by 7 bases, with 10 bases left in between. Germline loops: CDR1 KGHDR, CDR2 SFDVKD.

The chain carries TRBV4-1 and TRBJ2-6, with 7 positions matching TRBD1. Germline V lookup: CDR1 MGHRA, CDR2 YSYEKL. The CDR3 contains 17 residues. The J segment lost 0 bases and the V segment lost 1 base, leaving 3 bases of the junction unmatched. The CDR3 reads CASSQGGQSSGANVLTF. DNA for the CDR3: TGCGCCAGCAGCCAAGGGGGACAGAGCTCTGGGGCCAACGTCCTGACTTTC.

Notes on this clone: Other DNA sequences from this sample encode an identical CDR3 as well. The chain links TRBV2 to TRBJ2-3; D is unclear. Germline CDR1 and CDR2: SNHLY and FYNNEI. The CDR3 consists of 12 residues. The V end lost 6 bases, the J end lost 2 bases, and 6 bases lay between the germline ends. The CDR3 loop reads CASRQITDTQYF. The CDR3 bases are TGTGCCAGCAGGCAGATCACAGATACGCAGTATTTT.

J is TRBJ2-2 and V is TRBV30, with a tentative D call TRBD1 (7 bases). The CDR3 spans 17 residues. V was pared by 2 bases and J by 1 base, with 17 bases between. Per the germline V gene, CDR1 is GTSNPN and CDR2 is SVGIG (reference sequence). The CDR3: CAWSPPGGTWNTGELFF. The CDR3 DNA reads TGTGCCTGGAGTCCCCCAGGGGGGACTTGGAACACCGGGGAGCTGTTTTTT.

The CDR3 coding sequence is TGTGCCAGCAGCTTAGAGAGGGTAAATGGCTACACCTTC. Translating gives CASSLERVNGYTF. The V call is TRBV7-2, the J call TRBJ1-2; D uncertain. This CDR3 is 13 amino acids long. Trimming cost V 1 base and J 6 bases, with 9 bases left between them. Germline V gene sequence: CDR1 SGHTA, CDR2 FQGNSA.

The chain joins TRBV28 to TRBJ1-2; 7 positions match TRBD1. V was clipped by 3 bases and J by 5 bases; unmatched bases: 15. The length of the CDR3 is 17 residues. Germline loops: CDR1 MDHEN, CDR2 SYDVKM. CDR3 amino acids: CASSFLDTGTVMYGYTF. The DNA for the CDR3 is TGTGCCAGCAGTTTCTTAGATACCGGGACAGTGATGTATGGCTACACCTTC.

The chain has TRBV12-3 or TRBV12-4 and TRBJ2-5; D is unclear. CDR3 length: 13 residues. The V and J ends lost 6 bases and 4 bases respectively, with 12 bases between them. The CDR3 protein is CASSVQVRETQYF. As DNA, the CDR3 is TGTGCCAGCAGCGTCCAAGTTCGAGAGACCCAGTACTTC.